The subject of this entry is one T cell receptor (beta chain). The data were obtained in a study of T cell changes during pregnancy in multiple sclerosis. Trimming cost V 3 bases and J 7 bases, with 9 bases left between them. Germline assignment: CDR1 MDHEN and CDR2 SYDVKM. The CDR3 extends over 12 amino acids. The assay was immunoSEQ multiplex PCR, and TCRdb's table has in-frame clones only and misses some. Of approximately 60,000 clones in the sample, over 80% were seen once. This TCR came from a female donor in good health, enrolled as a control in a pregnancy study. This chain links TRBV28 with TRBJ1-1; D gene ambiguous. Source: peripheral blood, taken in the second trimester of pregnancy. CDR3 sequence reads: CASSFLASEAFF. The CDR3 DNA reads TGTGCCAGCAGTTTTTTAGCGAGTGAAGCTTTCTTT.